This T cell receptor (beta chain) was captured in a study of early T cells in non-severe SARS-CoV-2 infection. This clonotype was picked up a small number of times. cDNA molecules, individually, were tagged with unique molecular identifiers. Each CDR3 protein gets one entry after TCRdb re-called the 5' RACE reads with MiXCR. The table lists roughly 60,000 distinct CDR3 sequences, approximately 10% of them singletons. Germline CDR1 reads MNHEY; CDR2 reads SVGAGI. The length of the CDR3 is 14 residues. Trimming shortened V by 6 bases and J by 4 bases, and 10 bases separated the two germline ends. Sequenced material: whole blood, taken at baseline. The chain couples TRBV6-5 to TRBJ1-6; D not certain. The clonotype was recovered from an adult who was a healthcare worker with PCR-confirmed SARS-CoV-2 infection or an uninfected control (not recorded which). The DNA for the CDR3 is TGTGCCAGCAGCGCCCCGGATTATAATTCACCCCTCCACTTT. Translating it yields CASSAPDYNSPLHF.